The T cell receptor (beta chain) described here comes from a study of blood T cell repertoires in COVID-19. Study context: PBMCs, B-cell-depleted T cells, or T cells provided the cDNA or gDNA that made up the material.

Method: immunoSEQ multiplex PCR; TCRdb's copy keeps in-frame clones and lacks some. There are some 380,000 clones in the sample; more than 70% occur only once, and 1.3% lies in the top ten. The CDR3 consists of 12 residues. The germline gives CDR1 MGHRA, CDR2 YSYEKL. V lost 1 base, J lost 4 bases, and 4 bases lay in between. The clonotype originates from a man under 40 who had recovered from COVID-19. Sequencing was carried out using PBMCs or T cells enriched from blood (not recorded which). This chain links TRBV4-1 with TRBJ1-1; D is unresolved. CDR3 loop: CASSQGVTEAFF. The DNA of the CDR3 is TGCGCCAGCAGCCAAGGAGTCACTGAAGCTTTCTTT.